Presented here are 28 T cell receptor beta chains from one specimen sequenced in a study of human T cells and chemical hapten exposure. Time point meaning: patch test 1, 2 weeks after DPC sensitization. The treatment: therapeutic diphenylcyclopropenone sensitization with weekly scalp DPC. TCRdb itself ran the RACE reads through MiXCR, one entry per CDR3 protein. Of 300,000 to 400,000 distinct CDR3 sequences listed, about 7% are singletons. The specimen comprised whole blood, sampled in connection with sensitization to the hapten diphenylcyclopropenone (DPC). All receptors derive from a young woman with alopecia areata. Some clones in this sample may be carry-over from other donors' samples.

This clonotype was picked up many times. The chain joins TRBV6-6 to TRBJ2-3; 12 bases are a match to TRBD2. Germline V gives CDR1 MNHNY, CDR2 SVGAGI (reference sequence). This CDR3 has 15 residues. J was trimmed by 6 bases and V by 4 bases; bases with no gene match: 5. CDR3 sequence (DNA): TGTGCCAGCAGTTCTCCTAGCGGGGGGGTTGATACGCAGTATTTT. It is translated as CASSSPSGGVDTQYF.

The rearrangement links TRBV12-3 or TRBV12-4 to TRBJ2-1; 11 bases are a match to TRBD1. The CDR3 has 19 amino acids. With V trimmed by 6 bases and J by 7 bases, 20 bases remained unmatched. Here the CDR3 DNA reads TGTGCCAGCAGCCCTCGCAATTCATTGGGACAGGGGGTGATAAATGAGCAGTTCTTC. Translating it yields CASSPRNSLGQGVINEQFF.

This clonotype has a count of ten or more. The CDR3 region has the DNA TGTGCCAGCAGCTTACAGATCCGGGATTCACCCCTCCACTTT. Amino acids: CASSLQIRDSPLHF. The chain joins TRBV7-9 to TRBJ1-6; D not certain. Trimming pared 2 bases from V and 8 bases from J, leaving 10 bases between. The CDR3 is 14 amino acids. Germline V gene data show CDR1 as SEHNR and CDR2 as FQNEAQ (reference sequence).

This clonotype was found many times. The CDR3 DNA follows: TGTGCCAGCAGCCCGGACAGGGCAGGCGGCTACACCTTC. It yields the protein CASSPDRAGGYTF. The chain uses TRBV7-6 and TRBJ1-2; 8 bases agree with TRBD1. V lost 5 bases and J lost 8; bases outside the gene matches: 7. In germline, CDR1 is SGHVS, CDR2 FNYEAQ. CDR3 length equals 13 residues.

This clonotype was seen repeatedly, ten times or more. The gene calls are TRBV7-2 and TRBJ2-3; no clear D. Germline values: CDR1 SGHTA, CDR2 FQGNSA. The V and J ends lost 3 bases and 0 bases respectively, with 10 bases between them. The length of the CDR3 is 15 residues. As DNA, the CDR3 is TGTGCCAGCAGCTTCGGGCCGCTCAGCACAGATACGCAGTATTTT. Protein product: CASSFGPLSTDTQYF.

This clonotype was picked up a small number of times. The chain combines TRBV9 with TRBJ1-4, with no clear D. This CDR3 is 15 amino acids long. Germline assignment: CDR1 SGDLS and CDR2 YYNGEE. Between the trimmed V and J ends, which lost 0 bases and 7 bases, there was a span of 13 bases. The CDR3 loop is CASSVDGLGLEKLFF. In DNA, the CDR3 is TGTGCCAGCAGCGTAGACGGACTAGGACTTGAAAAACTGTTTTTT. The whole variable domain, remainder taken from reference TRBV9 and TRBJ1-4, is DSGVTQTPKHLITATGQRVTLRCSPRSGDLSVYWYQQSLDQGLQFLIQYYNGEERAKGNILERFSAQQFPDLHSELNLSSLELGDSALYFCASSVDGLGLEKLFFGSGTQLSVL.

V is TRBV3-1 and J is TRBJ2-3; tentatively, D is TRBD1 (5 bases). From germline, CDR1 is LGHDT and CDR2 YNNKEL (reference sequence). This CDR3 spans 14 amino acids. V lost 1 base, J lost 2 bases, and 7 bases lay in between. The CDR3 nucleotides are TGTGCCAGCAGCCAAGGACAGTACACAGATACGCAGTATTTT. Translated: CASSQGQYTDTQYF.

Ten or more counts support this clonotype. The V and J genes are TRBV29-1 and TRBJ1-2, with a possible D match to TRBD1 (5 bases). The V end lost 0 bases, the J end lost 0 bases, and 11 bases lay between the germline ends. The CDR3 totals 15 residues. Germline CDR1 SQVTM, CDR2 ANQGSEA. CDR3 amino acids: CSVEDRARANYGYTF. Here the CDR3 DNA reads TGCAGCGTTGAAGATAGGGCCAGGGCTAACTATGGCTACACCTTC.

This clonotype showed up many times. This chain connects TRBV6-6 to TRBJ2-2; TRBD1 might be the D (5 bases). V was trimmed by 6 bases and J by 13 bases, leaving 21 bases between them. This CDR3 region has 14 residues. Germline CDR1 MNHNY, CDR2 SVGAGI (reference sequence). The CDR3 region is CASSQSTGPQGLFF. Here the CDR3 DNA reads TGTGCCAGCAGCCAATCAACTGGGCCCCAGGGGCTGTTTTTT.

This clonotype turned up a few times. The chain carries TRBV4-3 and TRBJ1-4; 7 nucleotides match TRBD1. The germline CDR1 and CDR2 sequences are LGHNA and YSLEER. CDR3 length: 16 residues. V lost 1 base, J lost 5 bases, and 7 bases stayed unmatched. The CDR3 loop reads CASSQGYGGGNEKLFF. The CDR3 nucleotides read TGCGCCAGCAGCCAAGGTTATGGAGGGGGCAATGAAAAACTGTTTTTT.

V usage is TRBV5-4 and J usage is TRBJ2-5; TRBD1 aligns across 8 bases. Trimming took 4 bases from V and 2 from J; bases not matched to a gene: 16. The CDR3 has 18 amino acids. Germline V gene data show CDR1 as SGHNT and CDR2 as YYREEE (reference sequence). In nucleotides, the CDR3 is TGTGCCAGCAGCCCCAAGCCTGGACAGGGCCGGGGGCAAGAGACCCAGTACTTC. This gives the protein CASSPKPGQGRGQETQYF.

This clonotype was found many times. This rearrangement joins TRBV6-2 or TRBV6-3 to TRBJ1-5; unclear D gene. The V and J ends lost 2 bases and 0 bases respectively, with 5 bases between them. Germline V gene lookup returns CDR1 MNHEY and CDR2 SVGEGT. The CDR3 runs 14 residues. CDR3 residues: CASSYLDSNQPQHF. In DNA form, the CDR3 reads TGTGCCAGCAGTTACCTGGATAGCAATCAGCCCCAGCATTTT.

This clonotype has at least ten counts. The chain combines TRBV7-9 with TRBJ2-7; tentative D call: TRBD1 (6 bases). This CDR3 spans 15 amino acids. V lost 5 bases, J lost 9 bases, and 23 bases lay in between. Germline CDR1 is SEHNR and CDR2 is FQNEAQ (reference sequence). The CDR3 is CASSQTGHSSDGQYF. The CDR3 bases are TGTGCCAGCAGCCAAACGGGACACAGTAGCGACGGGCAGTACTTC.

In this sample, this clonotype turned up many times. The chain uses TRBV20-1 and TRBJ1-6, with 8 bases matching TRBD1. Trimming cost V 0 bases and J 9 bases; bases outside gene matches: 16. CDR3 size: 18 residues. Germline V lookup: CDR1 DFQATT, CDR2 SNEGSKA (reference sequence). The CDR3 is CSARDPGGTGGISSPLHF. The CDR3 DNA reads TGCAGTGCTAGAGATCCCGGGGGCACAGGGGGAATAAGTTCACCCCTCCACTTT.

This clonotype occurred a few times. The V and J genes are TRBV6-5 and TRBJ2-7, with 7 bases lining up with TRBD2. Germline CDR1 reads MNHEY; CDR2 reads SVGAGI. The CDR3 is made up of 15 amino acids. V shed 8 bases, J shed 6 bases, and the junction held 16 bases outside the gene matches. CDR3 sequence: CASCPFPSSGGEQYF. The DNA for the CDR3 is TGTGCCAGCTGCCCTTTCCCGTCTTCGGGGGGCGAGCAGTACTTC.

At least ten counts were recorded for this clonotype. DNA of the CDR3: TGTGCCAGCAGCTCCGCGAAGGGCGAGCAGTACTTC. Translation gives CASSSAKGEQYF. The J gene is TRBJ2-7, the V gene TRBV7-9; D is ambiguous. Looked up from germline, CDR1 is SEHNR and CDR2 is FQNEAQ (reference sequence). Trimming took off 4 bases at V and 6 bases at J, with 10 bases between the two ends. This CDR3 comprises 12 residues.

This clonotype was seen repeatedly, ten times or more. The chain has TRBV9 and TRBJ2-7, with D unresolved. Germline V gene sequence: CDR1 SGDLS, CDR2 YYNGEE. V lost 0 bases to trimming and J lost 2 bases, with 12 bases between them. CDR3 length equals 15 residues. DNA of the CDR3: TGTGCCAGCAGCGTAGGTAGCAGCATAACCTACGAGCAGTACTTC. Amino acid sequence: CASSVGSSITYEQYF.

This chain's CDR3 is CASKPGHESETQYF. CDR3 nucleotides: TGTGCCAGCAAGCCGGGCCACGAATCGGAGACCCAGTACTTC. The genes are TRBV3-1 and TRBJ2-5; no definite D call. This CDR3 comprises 14 residues. CDR1 is LGHDT, CDR2 YNNKEL, per germline (reference sequence). Trimming took 7 bases from V and 5 from J, leaving 17 bases between them.

This chain joins TRBV5-1 and TRBJ2-7, with a possible D match to TRBD1 (6 bases). Trimming stripped 8 bases from V and 7 bases from J, with 19 bases between. This CDR3 contains 13 residues. Germline V gene sequence: CDR1 SGHRS, CDR2 YFSETQ. In DNA, the CDR3 is TGCGCCAGAGCCCGGCAAACAGGGAAGGAGCAGTACTTC. It codes for CARARQTGKEQYF.

Only a few counts were recorded for this clonotype. The rearrangement links TRBV11-1 to TRBJ2-3, with TRBD1 as a possible D gene (6 bases). The CDR3 contains 15 residues. The ends were cut back, 5 bases at V and 3 bases at J, with 15 bases in the middle. Per germline, CDR1 SGHAT and CDR2 FQDESV (reference sequence). DNA of the CDR3: TGTGCCAGCAGCGGGGGCAGGGGCGGAACAGATACGCAGTATTTT. This sequence encodes CASSGGRGGTDTQYF.

This clonotype has just a few counts. The chain combines TRBV10-3 with TRBJ1-1; D is possibly TRBD1 (6 bases). Germline lookup yields CDR1 ENHRY and CDR2 SYGVKD. With 8 bases removed from V and 6 bases from J, the gap between germline ends came to 19 bases. The CDR3 totals 14 residues. CDR3 residues: CAIQEGGGLAEAFF. In DNA, the CDR3 is TGTGCCATCCAAGAAGGTGGGGGGCTCGCTGAAGCTTTCTTT.

The chain joins TRBV20-1 to TRBJ2-3; 9 positions agree with TRBD2. Germline V gives CDR1 DFQATT, CDR2 SNEGSKA (reference sequence). Trimming cost V 4 bases and J 0 bases; bases outside gene matches: 5. CDR3 size: 15 residues. The CDR3 region has the DNA TGCAGTGCTAACGGGCTAGCGGGGAGCACAGATACGCAGTATTTT. Translation: CSANGLAGSTDTQYF.

The chain is built from TRBV10-3 and TRBJ2-7; D is ambiguous. This CDR3 region has 10 residues. Trimming left V 4 bases short and J 5 bases short, with 3 bases between. Germline V gene lookup returns CDR1 ENHRY and CDR2 SYGVKD. Here the CDR3 reads CAISGDEQYF. CDR3 nucleotide sequence: TGTGCCATCAGTGGCGACGAGCAGTACTTC.

V usage is TRBV7-9 and J usage is TRBJ1-2; D remains unclear. V lost 5 bases to trimming and J lost 7 bases, with 20 bases between them. Germline V CDR1 and CDR2: SEHNR, FQNEAQ (reference sequence). The CDR3 runs 15 residues. CDR3 amino acids: CASSADKAPFIGYTF. CDR3 in DNA: TGTGCCAGCAGCGCCGACAAGGCCCCTTTTATTGGCTACACCTTC.

The chain employs TRBV6-5 and TRBJ2-7; 10 positions agree with TRBD2. The CDR3 consists of 15 residues. Germline V gene sequence: CDR1 MNHEY, CDR2 SVGAGI. Trimming at V came to 5 bases and at J to 4 bases, leaving 8 bases not matched to a gene. The CDR3 sequence is CASSPQRGGTYEQYF. The CDR3 DNA follows: TGTGCCAGCAGTCCACAGCGGGGGGGCACGTACGAGCAGTACTTC.

The rearrangement joins TRBV9 to TRBJ2-5; weak D call: TRBD1 (7 bases). The ends were cut back, 0 bases at V and 1 base at J, with 16 bases in the middle. The CDR3 is 17 amino acids. CDR1 is SGDLS and CDR2 is YYNGEE in the germline V gene. This CDR3 is CASSVAASQGGQETQYF. DNA of the CDR3: TGTGCCAGCAGCGTAGCGGCTTCCCAGGGGGGCCAAGAGACCCAGTACTTC.

The chain has TRBV9 and TRBJ1-1; 10 positions match TRBD1. With 3 bases clipped from V and 8 bases from J, the junction kept 13 bases outside the gene matches. This CDR3 contains 16 residues. Germline CDR1 and CDR2: SGDLS and YYNGEE. CDR3 nucleotides: TGTGCCAGCAGCGCCGGGACAGGGGCTCTCCAGGCGGAAGCTTTCTTT. It translates to CASSAGTGALQAEAFF.

This clonotype was detected ten times or more. This sequence joins TRBV7-9 and TRBJ2-1, with 8 bases identical to TRBD2. CDR3 length equals 15 residues. Germline V gene data show CDR1 as SEHNR and CDR2 as FQNEAQ (reference sequence). Trimming at V came to 5 bases and at J to 5 bases, leaving 8 bases not matched to a gene. DNA for the CDR3: TGTGCCAGCAGCCCACGTGGTAGCGGGAACAATGAGCAGTTCTTC. Its translation is CASSPRGSGNNEQFF.